This TCR beta chain is drawn from a study of blood T cell repertoires in COVID-19. The CDR3 extends over 17 amino acids. From germline, CDR1 is SGHTA and CDR2 FQGNSA. V was pared by 5 bases and J by 0 bases, with 17 bases between. Data came from immunoSEQ multiplex PCR; TCRdb stores just in-frame clones and leaves some out. The sample holds around 160,000 clones, around 85% seen once. V gene TRBV7-2 combines with J gene TRBJ2-1; the D gene is possibly TRBD2 (6 bases). The origin of this receptor is a woman aged 55-75 years with COVID-19, enrolled during active disease. The specimen was peripheral blood. The CDR3 sequence is CASSGRTSYSSYNEQFF. The DNA of the CDR3 is TGTGCCAGCAGCGGTCGAACTAGCTACAGCTCCTACAATGAGCAGTTCTTC.